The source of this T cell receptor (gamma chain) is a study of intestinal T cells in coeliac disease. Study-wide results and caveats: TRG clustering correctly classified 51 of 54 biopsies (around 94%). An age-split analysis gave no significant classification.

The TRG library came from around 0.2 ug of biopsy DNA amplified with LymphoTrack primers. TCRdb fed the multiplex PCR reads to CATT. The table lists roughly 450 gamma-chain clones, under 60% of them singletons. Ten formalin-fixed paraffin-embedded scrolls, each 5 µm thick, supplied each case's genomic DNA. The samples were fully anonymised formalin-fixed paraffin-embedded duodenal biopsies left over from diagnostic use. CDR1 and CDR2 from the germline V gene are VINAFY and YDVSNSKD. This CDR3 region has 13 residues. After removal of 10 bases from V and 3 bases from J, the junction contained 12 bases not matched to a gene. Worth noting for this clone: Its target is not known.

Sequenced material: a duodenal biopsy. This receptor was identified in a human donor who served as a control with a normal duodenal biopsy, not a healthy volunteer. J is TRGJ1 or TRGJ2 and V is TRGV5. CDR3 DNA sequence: TGTGCCACTGGTCAGAATGGTTATTATAAGAAACTCTTT. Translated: CATGQNGYYKKLF.